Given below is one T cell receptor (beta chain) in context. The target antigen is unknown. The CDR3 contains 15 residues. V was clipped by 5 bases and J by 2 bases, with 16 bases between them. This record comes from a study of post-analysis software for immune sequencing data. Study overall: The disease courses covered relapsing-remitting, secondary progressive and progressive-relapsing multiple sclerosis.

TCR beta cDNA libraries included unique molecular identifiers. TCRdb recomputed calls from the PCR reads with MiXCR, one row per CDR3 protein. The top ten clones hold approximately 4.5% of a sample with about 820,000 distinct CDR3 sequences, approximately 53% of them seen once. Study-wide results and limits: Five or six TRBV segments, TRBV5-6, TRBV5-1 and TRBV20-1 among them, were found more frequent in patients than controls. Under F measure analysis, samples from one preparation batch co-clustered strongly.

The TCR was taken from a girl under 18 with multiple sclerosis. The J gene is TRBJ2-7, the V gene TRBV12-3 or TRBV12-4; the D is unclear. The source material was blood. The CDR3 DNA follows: TGTGCCAGCAGTCGCCATACAGTGGGCGCCTACGAGCAGTACTTC. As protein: CASSRHTVGAYEQYF.